This T cell receptor (beta chain) was profiled in a study of T-cell memory formation after mild COVID-19. Across the whole study: Most TCR clusters belonged to a single donor. Study findings and constraints: Memory cells collected pre-infection included some clones that later responded, suggesting cross-reactive memory joined. Clones shrinking between day 15 and 85 showed a balanced CD4/CD8 split, and those that grew later tilted toward CD4+.

The authors produced TCR alpha and TCR beta cDNA libraries with sample barcodes and UMIs by 5'RACE using constant-segment primers. TCRdb redid the calling of the 5' RACE reads with MiXCR, one entry per CDR3 protein. The sample has 350,000 to 500,000 distinct CDR3 sequences; around 20% are singletons. V lost 4 bases and J lost 1, with 8 bases in between. The length of the CDR3 is 13 residues. Germline V gene data show CDR1 as SGHRS and CDR2 as YFSETQ. This clonotype was observed a handful of times. The target antigen is unknown. The sequence was obtained from an adult woman who had mild COVID-19 (a few samples of this study predate the infection). Cell type and time point are not known. The sequencing input was PBMCs or a T cell subset sorted from them (not recorded which). The chain uses TRBV5-1 and TRBJ1-2; D gene ambiguous. CDR3 in DNA: TGCGCCAGCAGCAAGGAGAGTAACTATGGCTACACCTTC. This codes for CASSKESNYGYTF.